This T cell receptor beta chain was profiled in a study of blood T cell repertoires in COVID-19. Across the study: COVID-19 samples collected from the United States, Italy and Spain covered acute and convalescent phases. Sources were T cells, B-cell-depleted T cells, or PBMCs; the material itself was cDNA or gDNA.

Trimming removed 8 bases from V and 4 bases from J, with 11 bases in between. The CDR3 length is 13 residues. In germline, CDR1 is LNHDA, CDR2 SQIVND (reference sequence). In the original processing: Amplified reference gene primers provided the basis for estimating nucleated cell counts. Libraries were prepared by immunoSEQ multiplex PCR; TCRdb keeps only in-frame clonotypes and omits some of them. D and trimming were read from the DNA, whereas the V and J calls and clone size are those reported in that table. The repertoire holds roughly 170,000 clones, with approximately 87% as singletons. The chain joins TRBV19 to TRBJ2-2; D is uncertain. Input material: peripheral blood. This receptor was obtained from a man aged 70 or older with active or convalescent COVID-19. The CDR3 loop is CASRLLSTGELFF. The DNA of the CDR3 is TGTGCCAGTCGACTCCTATCCACCGGGGAGCTGTTTTTT.